This note documents a single T cell receptor (beta chain) sequence. The sample originates from a study of blood T cell repertoires in COVID-19. The V gene lost 0 bases and the J gene lost 0 bases, with 27 bases spanning the gap. The CDR3 is 22 amino acids. CDR1 MNHEY and CDR2 SMNVEV come from the germline V gene (reference sequence). This table comes from immunoSEQ multiplex PCR, and its TCRdb copy is limited to in-frame clones, with some not included. The sample consists of 70,000 to 75,000 clones, about 80% of them appearing once. The sequencing input was peripheral blood. This TCR was sampled from a man in his sixties or seventies with acute or convalescent COVID-19. The chain is built from TRBV27 and TRBJ2-4, with D possibly TRBD2 on 7 matching bases. The CDR3, as DNA: TGTGCCAGCAGTTTATCGAATAGGGGGGGCGGCATGGGCGAAAAAGCCAAAAACATTCAGTACTTC. This gives the protein CASSLSNRGGGMGEKAKNIQYF.